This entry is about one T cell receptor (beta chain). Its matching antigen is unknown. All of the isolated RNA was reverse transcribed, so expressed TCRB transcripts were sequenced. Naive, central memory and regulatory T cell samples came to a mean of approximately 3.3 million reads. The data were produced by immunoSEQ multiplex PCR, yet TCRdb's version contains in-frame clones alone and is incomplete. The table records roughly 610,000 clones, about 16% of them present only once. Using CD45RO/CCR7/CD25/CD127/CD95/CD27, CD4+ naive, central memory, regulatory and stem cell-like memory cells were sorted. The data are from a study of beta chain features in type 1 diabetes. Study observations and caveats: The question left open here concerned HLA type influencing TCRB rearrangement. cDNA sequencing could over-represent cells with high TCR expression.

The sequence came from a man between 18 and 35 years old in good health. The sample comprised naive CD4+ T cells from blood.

CDR3 sequence reads: CASSRSTGNTEAFF. The CDR3, as DNA: TGCGCCAGCAGCCGATCAACAGGGAACACTGAAGCTTTCTTT. V usage is TRBV4-3 and J usage is TRBJ1-1, with D possibly matching TRBD1 (5 bases). Germline lookup yields CDR1 LGHNA and CDR2 YSLEER. The CDR3 has 14 residues. The V gene lost 4 bases and the J gene lost 1 base, with 10 bases spanning the gap.